The present T cell receptor (beta chain) was sequenced within a study of T-cell reconstitution after alpha-beta-depleted transplantation in children. Molecular barcoding with unique molecular identifiers was used for the TCRbeta library. TCRdb redid the calling of the PCR reads with MiXCR, one entry per CDR3 protein. This table has some 600,000 distinct CDR3 sequences, roughly 13% appearing once. Study-wide findings and caveats: Several hundred graft clones that had expanded were reportedly the source of alpha-beta T cells about two months after transplant. Some patients showed high day-60 TCRbeta diversity, which derived from surviving recipient T cells and thymic progenitors.

For this clonotype: The antigen remains undetermined.

The origin of this receptor is a male patient aged 10 to 17 who had a stem cell transplant for acute myeloid leukemia, so the T cells may come from the graft donor. Sequencing was performed on PBMCs, mostly from graft donor cells, taken 360 days after TCRalphabeta/CD19-depleted stem cell transplant.

The CDR3 region has the DNA TGTGCCAGCAGCGCTCGCAGTGGTGGGGCCAACGTCCTGACTTTC. Translation gives CASSARSGGANVLTF. This chain links TRBV11-2 with TRBJ2-6; no clear D. Trimming removed 5 bases from V and 3 bases from J, with 11 bases in between. Germline CDR1 SGHAT, CDR2 FQNNGV. The CDR3 runs 15 residues. Full variable domain (missing parts from reference TRBV11-2 and TRBJ2-6): EAGVAQSPRYKIIEKRQSVAFWCNPISGHATLYWYQQILGQGPKLLIQFQNNGVVDDSQLPKDRFSAERLKGVDSTLKIQPAKLEDSAVYLCASSARSGGANVLTFGAGSRLTVL.